This is a list of T cell receptor beta chains from one sample in a study of blood T cells in healthy people across ages. Using its own MiXCR run on the 5' RACE reads, TCRdb lists one record per CDR3 protein. The sample gives 600,000 to 850,000 distinct CDR3 sequences, roughly 25% of which show up once; around 9.2% is in the top ten. These same records also appear under a second study, on T cells of mothers and their children.

The sequencing sample was made of blood. The receptors were gathered from a boy younger than 18 in good health. Each CDR3 is given with its conserved first and last residue. Each record gives: V gene, D gene, J gene, clone size, CDR3 DNA, CDR3 protein. The D gene is left open where the match is weak. Not every row has a clone size; where given, it reads once, few, many or a size class.

TRBV9	-	TRBJ1-1	-	TGTGCCAGCAGCGCGACAGGACGGAACACTGAAGCTTTCTTT	CASSATGRNTEAFF
TRBV12-3/TRBV12-4	-	TRBJ1-1	-	TGTGCCAGCAGAAGACAGCCCACGACTGAAGCTTTCTTT	CASRRQPTTEAFF
TRBV25-1	-	TRBJ2-6	few	TGTGCCAGCAGTGCACCTTACGAAAAGGGGGCCAACGTCCTGACTTTC	CASSAPYEKGANVLTF
TRBV3-1	TRBD2	TRBJ2-7	-	TGTGCCAGCAGCCAAGAACCTAGCGGGGGTTACGAGCAGTACTTC	CASSQEPSGGYEQYF
TRBV4-1	-	TRBJ2-5	-	TGCGCCAGCAGCCAAGATTTCAGGAGTGCGGACCAAGAGACCCAGTACTTC	CASSQDFRSADQETQYF
TRBV5-1	-	TRBJ2-3	few	TGCGCCAGCAGCTTGGGGATGAGCACAGATACGCAGTATTTT	CASSLGMSTDTQYF
TRBV12-3/TRBV12-4	-	TRBJ2-7	-	TGTGCCAGCAGTCCCCCCAAACTAGGGGGAACTTCCTACGAGCAGTACTTC	CASSPPKLGGTSYEQYF
TRBV20-1	TRBD1	TRBJ2-7	-	TGCAGTGCGCTTTCTGAGGGACAGGGTCTATACGAGCAGTACTTC	CSALSEGQGLYEQYF
TRBV4-2	-	TRBJ2-3	few	TGTGCCAGCAGCCAAGTAGAAGCGGCCACAGATACGCAGTATTTT	CASSQVEAATDTQYF
TRBV12-3/TRBV12-4	-	TRBJ2-2	few	TGTGCCAGCAGTTTTCAGGGGAAGGTTGACACCGGGGAGCTGTTTTTT	CASSFQGKVDTGELFF
TRBV5-1	-	TRBJ1-6	-	TGCGCCAGCAGCTTAGACAGTAATTCACCCCTCCACTTT	CASSLDSNSPLHF
TRBV19	-	TRBJ1-2	-	TGTGCCAGTAGTTTAACTGGCAGGGTTAAGGGCTACACCTTC	CASSLTGRVKGYTF
TRBV12-5	-	TRBJ2-4	-	TGTGCTAGCCAGGGAGTGGCCAAAAACATTCAGTACTTC	CASQGVAKNIQYF
TRBV7-2	-	TRBJ2-7	few	TGTGCCAGCAGCTTGGGAGTAGGCGGGGTCCTGACAAGGGAGCAGTACTTC	CASSLGVGGVLTREQYF
TRBV7-2	-	TRBJ1-4	-	TGTGCCAGCAGCTTAGCGGGACAAAGCGAAAAACTGTTTTTT	CASSLAGQSEKLFF
TRBV7-9	TRBD1	TRBJ1-2	few	TGTGCCAGCAGTTCCGGGACAGGGGCCTATGGCTACACCTTC	CASSSGTGAYGYTF
TRBV5-1	TRBD1	TRBJ2-3	-	TGCGCCAGCAGCTTTTCGGACAGGGGGCGGTTAGATACGCAGTATTTT	CASSFSDRGRLDTQYF
TRBV5-8	-	TRBJ2-6	-	TGTGCCAGCAGCGTCTTAGTGTTGGCTGGGGCCAACGTCCTGACTTTC	CASSVLVLAGANVLTF
TRBV9	-	TRBJ2-2	-	TGTGCCAGCAGCACAGGGAACACCGGGGAGCTGTTTTTT	CASSTGNTGELFF
TRBV7-2	-	TRBJ2-3	few	TGTGCCAGCAGCTTATCAGAGATCAGGACTATAAACACAGATACGCAGTATTTT	CASSLSEIRTINTDTQYF
TRBV12-3/TRBV12-4	-	TRBJ2-2	-	TGTGCCAGCAGAAACCCTAGCAGCACCGGGGAGCTGTTTTTT	CASRNPSSTGELFF
TRBV10-3	-	TRBJ2-7	few	TGTGCCATCAGTGTAGCGGCGACCTACGAGCAGTACTTC	CAISVAATYEQYF
TRBV29-1	-	TRBJ1-2	-	TGCAGCGTTGAGGTCGGCTATGGCTACACCTTC	CSVEVGYGYTF
TRBV20-1	TRBD2	TRBJ2-1	-	TGCAGTGCTAGACTTACGGGAGGGAATGAGCAGTTCTTC	CSARLTGGNEQFF
TRBV4-3	TRBD1	TRBJ1-4	-	TGCGCCAGCAGCCAAGAGGACAGGGTCCGGGAAAAACTGTTTTTT	CASSQEDRVREKLFF
TRBV7-9	TRBD1	TRBJ2-1	-	TGTGCCAGCAGCGGACACCCAGGGGGCGGTCACAATGAGCAGTTCTTC	CASSGHPGGGHNEQFF
TRBV19	-	TRBJ1-1	-	TGTGCCAGTAGTACCCCCTACACTTCGGGCACTGAAGCTTTCTTT	CASSTPYTSGTEAFF
TRBV7-2	TRBD2	TRBJ2-3	-	TGTGCCAGCAGCTCCTGGCTGGGGGGGGATACGCAGTATTTT	CASSSWLGGDTQYF
TRBV7-2	-	TRBJ2-1	few	TGTGCCAGCAGCTGGGACATAAACAATGAGCAGTTCTTC	CASSWDINNEQFF
TRBV20-1	-	TRBJ2-1	-	TGCAGTGCTAGAGATCGATGGACAGACGGCGATGAGCAGTTCTTC	CSARDRWTDGDEQFF
TRBV4-2	-	TRBJ1-2	-	TGTGCCAGCAGCCAAGAAGTGGGAATTGGAGGTATGGAATTTGGCTACACCTTC	CASSQEVGIGGMEFGYTF
TRBV6-5	-	TRBJ2-7	-	TGTGCCAGCATCCAGACAGAAAGTATCTACGAGCAGTACTTC	CASIQTESIYEQYF
TRBV19	-	TRBJ2-7	-	TGTGCCAGTAGTATTGTATCGGGGGAGGGACACTACGAGCAGTACTTC	CASSIVSGEGHYEQYF
TRBV5-1	TRBD1	TRBJ2-5	-	TGCGCCAGCAGCTGGACAGGGACGGGGTCCGAGACCCAGTACTTC	CASSWTGTGSETQYF
TRBV28	TRBD1	TRBJ1-6	-	TGTGCCAGCAGAACAGGGGATTCACCCCTCCACTTT	CASRTGDSPLHF
TRBV3-1	-	TRBJ2-7	-	TGTGCCAGCAGCCCTCCGAGGACAGCGTACGAGCAGTACTTC	CASSPPRTAYEQYF
TRBV10-3	-	TRBJ2-6	few	TGTGCCATCAGTGAGTCGATTGGCTCTGGGGCCAACGTCCTGACTTTC	CAISESIGSGANVLTF
TRBV3-1	-	TRBJ1-1	few	TGTGCCAGCAGCCGAGGAGTCACTGAAGCTTTCTTT	CASSRGVTEAFF
TRBV20-1	-	TRBJ1-3	-	TGCAGTGCTAGTCCTGGCCTGGGGGACACCATATATTTT	CSASPGLGDTIYF
TRBV14	TRBD2	TRBJ2-1	-	TGTGCCAGCAGCCAATTGGAGCGGGGGGGACATGAGCAGTTCTTC	CASSQLERGGHEQFF
TRBV28	-	TRBJ2-7	few	TGTGCCAGCAGCCCCCGGGATCCCTCCAACGAGCAGTACTTC	CASSPRDPSNEQYF
TRBV9	-	TRBJ2-1	many	TGTGCCAGCAGCTCGAACCCGGGACACTACAATGAGCAGTTCTTC	CASSSNPGHYNEQFF
TRBV20-1	TRBD1	TRBJ2-7	few	TGCAGTGCCGCCTCGGGACAGGACTCCTACGAGCAGTACTTC	CSAASGQDSYEQYF
TRBV11-1	-	TRBJ2-2	-	TGTGCCAGCAGCTTAGTATCGGCCGGGGAGCTGTTTTTT	CASSLVSAGELFF
TRBV6-1	-	TRBJ2-7	few	TGTGCCAGCAGTGAAAGGGGTGGGTTCGGAGACGAGCAGTACTTC	CASSERGGFGDEQYF
TRBV18	-	TRBJ2-1	-	TGTGCCAGCTCACCAACGCCTCATACGGGCAATGAGCAGTTCTTC	CASSPTPHTGNEQFF
TRBV5-1	TRBD1	TRBJ2-5	-	TGCGCCAGCAGCTGGGGACAGGGTTCGGAGACCCAGTACTTC	CASSWGQGSETQYF
TRBV4-1	-	TRBJ1-2	-	TGCGCCAGCAGCCAAGCGTCAGGGCATAACTATGGCTACACCTTC	CASSQASGHNYGYTF
TRBV20-1	-	TRBJ1-6	-	TGCAGTGCTAGAGGTGGGACACCGAATTCACCCCTCCACTTT	CSARGGTPNSPLHF
TRBV5-4	TRBD1	TRBJ1-2	-	TGTGCCAGCACTTCCCGGACAGGGGGCAACTATGGCTACACCTTC	CASTSRTGGNYGYTF
TRBV12-3/TRBV12-4	TRBD2	TRBJ2-6	few	TGTGCCAGCAGTCTTCCGGGACTAGCGGGCTCTGGGGCCAACGTCCTGACTTTC	CASSLPGLAGSGANVLTF
TRBV7-9	TRBD2	TRBJ2-7	few	TGTGCCAGCAGCTTAAGCGGGACCGGTTTCTACGAGCAGTACTTC	CASSLSGTGFYEQYF
TRBV11-2	TRBD1	TRBJ1-6	-	TGTGCCAGCAGCCAAAGAACAGGGGACTATAATTCACCCCTCCACTTT	CASSQRTGDYNSPLHF
TRBV4-3	TRBD1	TRBJ1-1	few	TGCGCCAGCAGCCAAGGGGACAGGGGGCAAACTGAAGCTTTCTTT	CASSQGDRGQTEAFF
TRBV2	TRBD2	TRBJ2-1	-	TGTGCCAGCACCACGCCATTGAGGACTAGCGGGAGAGCAAATGAGCAGTTCTTC	CASTTPLRTSGRANEQFF
TRBV20-1	-	TRBJ2-2	few	TGCAGTGCACGCCCACTGGCCGTTAACACCGGGGAGCTGTTTTTT	CSARPLAVNTGELFF